This is a list of T cell receptor beta chains from one sample in a study of siplizumab effects on memory and regulatory T cells. Profiling relied on immunoSEQ multiplex PCR, and the TCRdb table lists in-frame clones only, not all of them. The sample consists of under 100,000 clones, roughly 94% of them appearing once. Sequencing was done on a sample of non-Treg CD4+ T cells sorted from blood. The receptors derive from a human donor in good health. Both conserved end residues are part of each CDR3. D genes are given only for firm matches. Part of the rows lack a size; the others show once, few, many or a class for expanded clones.

v_call	j_call	d_call	clone_size	cdr3_length	cdr3_aa	cdr3_nt
TRBV10-3	TRBJ1-2	TRBD1	NA	14	CAIRGTGGFYGYTF	TGTGCCATCAGAGGGACAGGGGGGTTCTATGGCTACACCTTC
TRBV7-2	TRBJ2-7	TRBD2	once	15	CASSYVLAGSYEQYF	TGTGCCAGCAGCTATGTACTAGCGGGGTCCTACGAGCAGTACTTC
TRBV19	TRBJ2-7	NA	NA	14	CASSTSGSSYEQYF	TGTGCCAGTAGTACGTCAGGGAGCTCCTACGAGCAGTACTTC
TRBV18	TRBJ2-2	NA	NA	16	CASSPSLGGRTGELFF	TGTGCCAGCTCACCCTCTTTGGGGGGACGCACCGGGGAGCTGTTTTTT
TRBV6-1	TRBJ2-7	NA	few	10	CASRAYEQYF	TGTGCCAGCAGAGCCTACGAGCAGTACTTC
TRBV21-1	TRBJ2-5	NA	NA	11	CASSTQETQYF	TGTGCCAGCAGCACCCAAGAGACCCAGTACTTC
TRBV5-6	TRBJ2-6	TRBD1	once	19	CASSLNVGQGVIWANVLTF	TGTGCCAGCAGCTTGAACGTAGGACAGGGGGTAATCTGGGCCAACGTCCTGACTTTC
TRBV5-4	TRBJ2-7	NA	NA	14	CASSPGGIDHEQYF	TGTGCCAGCAGCCCCGGCGGGATAGATCACGAGCAGTACTTC
TRBV6-1	TRBJ2-3	TRBD1	once	16	CASSGRDSISTDTQYF	TGTGCCAGCAGTGGCCGGGACAGTATCAGCACAGATACGCAGTATTTT
TRBV6-1	TRBJ2-2	NA	NA	16	CAISESNGANTGELFF	TGTGCCATCAGTGAGTCGAACGGCGCGAACACCGGGGAGCTGTTTTTT
TRBV6-1	TRBJ2-7	NA	NA	13	CASSRGQWAEQYF	TGTGCCAGCAGTCGCGGACAGTGGGCCGAGCAGTACTTC
TRBV7-3	TRBJ2-1	NA	NA	19	CASSLTSTGRTKAVDEQFF	TGTGCCAGCAGCTTAACTTCCACGGGCCGGACAAAGGCGGTCGATGAGCAGTTCTTC
TRBV19	TRBJ1-1	TRBD1	NA	14	CASSGDRANTEAFF	TGTGCCAGTAGCGGAGACAGGGCCAACACTGAAGCTTTCTTT
TRBV27	TRBJ1-4	NA	NA	15	CASSPTPSTNEKLFF	TGTGCCAGCAGTCCCACACCGTCAACTAATGAAAAACTGTTTTTT
TRBV27	TRBJ1-1	NA	once	15	CASSRPSEYGAEAFF	TGTGCCAGCAGCCGTCCGTCAGAATACGGGGCTGAAGCTTTCTTT
TRBV11-1	TRBJ2-7	NA	NA	15	CASSLRRTSSYEQYF	TGTGCCAGCAGCTTGAGGAGGACGAGCTCCTACGAGCAGTACTTC
TRBV2	TRBJ1-4	TRBD1	NA	16	CASSEARQGAREKLFF	TGTGCCAGCAGTGAAGCTAGACAGGGGGCAAGGGAAAAACTGTTTTTT
TRBV27	TRBJ2-1	NA	NA	13	CASSLFLNNEQFF	TGTGCCAGCAGTTTATTTCTGAACAATGAGCAGTTCTTC
TRBV27	TRBJ1-4	NA	NA	17	CASSLTLGGNRSGKLFF	TGTGCCAGCAGTTTGACACTCGGGGGAAATCGTAGTGGGAAACTGTTTTTT
TRBV7-9	TRBJ2-1	TRBD2	NA	14	CASSLEVSGREEFF	TGTGCCAGCAGCTTAGAGGTTAGCGGGAGGGAGGAGTTCTTC
TRBV5-8	TRBJ1-1	NA	NA	16	CASSPGALLAHTEAFF	TGTGCCAGCAGCCCAGGGGCCCTATTAGCGCACACTGAAGCTTTCTTT
TRBV7-2	TRBJ2-3	TRBD2	NA	16	CASLTGLAGGTDTQYF	TGTGCCAGCTTAACAGGACTAGCGGGAGGAACAGATACGCAGTATTTT
TRBV2	TRBJ2-7	TRBD2	once	13	CASRGTSGGLQYF	TGTGCCAGCAGGGGGACTAGCGGGGGCCTGCAGTACTTC
TRBV19	TRBJ1-5	NA	few	15	CASSRGTDGRQPQHF	TGTGCCAGTAGTAGAGGGACGGACGGACGTCAGCCCCAGCATTTT
TRBV6-6	TRBJ2-6	NA	NA	16	CASRTGGSSGANVLTF	TGTGCCAGCCGGACGGGTGGAAGCTCTGGGGCCAACGTCCTGACTTTC
TRBV28	TRBJ2-3	NA	NA	13	CASSSPPEGTQYF	TGTGCCAGCAGTTCCCCTCCAGAAGGTACGCAGTATTTT
TRBV6-6	TRBJ1-1	TRBD1	NA	15	CASSDGQGKNTEAFF	TGTGCCAGCAGTGACGGACAGGGAAAGAACACTGAAGCTTTCTTT
TRBV19	TRBJ2-1	NA	NA	16	CASSSRGGTAYNEQFF	TGTGCCAGTAGTAGCCGCGGGGGGACAGCGTACAATGAGCAGTTCTTC
TRBV7-8	TRBJ1-1	NA	once	13	CASSFEGVTEAFF	TGTGCCAGCAGCTTCGAGGGGGTGACTGAAGCTTTCTTT
TRBV30	TRBJ1-2	TRBD1	NA	17	CAWSVPGQGSLNYGYTF	TGTGCCTGGAGTGTACCGGGACAGGGGAGCCTAAACTATGGCTACACCTTC
TRBV9	TRBJ1-1	TRBD1	NA	13	CASSTSGTGSAFF	TGTGCCAGCAGCACTTCCGGGACAGGCTCCGCTTTCTTT
TRBV5-1	TRBJ2-5	TRBD1	NA	14	CASSLGTDQETQYF	TGCGCCAGCAGCCTAGGGACAGACCAAGAGACCCAGTACTTC
TRBV5-4	TRBJ2-5	TRBD2	NA	15	CASSLGGIAGETQYF	TGTGCCAGCAGCTTGGGTGGAATAGCGGGAGAGACCCAGTACTTC
TRBV4-1	TRBJ2-7	NA	NA	15	CASSQVAQNSYEQYF	TGCGCCAGCAGCCAAGTAGCCCAGAATTCCTACGAGCAGTACTTC
TRBV5-1	TRBJ1-1	NA	NA	15	CASSLSGQRNTEAFF	TGCGCCAGCAGCTTGTCGGGACAAAGGAACACTGAAGCTTTCTTT
TRBV21-1	TRBJ2-3	NA	NA	14	CASSKRPWAGTQYF	TGTGCCAGCAGCAAAAGGCCTTGGGCGGGTACGCAGTATTTT
TRBV13	TRBJ2-1	NA	NA	12	CASSSIGNEQFF	TGTGCCAGCAGCTCTATAGGGAATGAGCAGTTCTTC
TRBV11-2	TRBJ1-1	NA	NA	16	CASSLVVGAGNTEAFF	TGTGCCAGCAGCTTAGTTGTGGGGGCTGGGAACACTGAAGCTTTCTTT
TRBV7-8	TRBJ2-5	TRBD2	NA	16	CASSLGGLAGQETQYF	TGTGCCAGCAGCTTAGGTGGACTAGCGGGCCAAGAGACCCAGTACTTC
TRBV14	TRBJ2-1	TRBD2	NA	16	CASSITTGLVKNEQFF	TGTGCCAGCAGTATAACAACGGGACTAGTTAAGAATGAGCAGTTCTTC